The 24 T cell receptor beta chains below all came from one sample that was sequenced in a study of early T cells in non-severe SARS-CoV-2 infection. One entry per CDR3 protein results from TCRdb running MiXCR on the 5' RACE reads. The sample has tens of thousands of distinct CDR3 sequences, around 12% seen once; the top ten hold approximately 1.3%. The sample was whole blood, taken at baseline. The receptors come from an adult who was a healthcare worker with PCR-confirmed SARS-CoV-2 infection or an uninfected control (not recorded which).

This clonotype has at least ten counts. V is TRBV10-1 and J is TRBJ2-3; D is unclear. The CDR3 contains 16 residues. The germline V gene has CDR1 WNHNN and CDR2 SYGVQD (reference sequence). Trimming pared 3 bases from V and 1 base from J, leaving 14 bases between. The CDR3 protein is CASSEISNGRTDTQYF. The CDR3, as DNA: TGCGCCAGCAGTGAAATAAGCAATGGTCGCACAGATACGCAGTATTTT.

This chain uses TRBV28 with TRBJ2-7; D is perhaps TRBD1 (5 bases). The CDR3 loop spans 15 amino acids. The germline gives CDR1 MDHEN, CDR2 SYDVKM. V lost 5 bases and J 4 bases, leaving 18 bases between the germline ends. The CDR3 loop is CASSDLYGAGYEQYF. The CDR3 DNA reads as TGTGCCAGCAGTGACTTATATGGGGCTGGATACGAGCAGTACTTC.

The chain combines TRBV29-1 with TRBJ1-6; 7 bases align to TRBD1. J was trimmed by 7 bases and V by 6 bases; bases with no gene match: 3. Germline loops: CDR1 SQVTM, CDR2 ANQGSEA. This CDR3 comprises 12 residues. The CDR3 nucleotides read TGCAGCGTCAAACAGGGGAATTCACCCCTCCACTTT. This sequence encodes CSVKQGNSPLHF.

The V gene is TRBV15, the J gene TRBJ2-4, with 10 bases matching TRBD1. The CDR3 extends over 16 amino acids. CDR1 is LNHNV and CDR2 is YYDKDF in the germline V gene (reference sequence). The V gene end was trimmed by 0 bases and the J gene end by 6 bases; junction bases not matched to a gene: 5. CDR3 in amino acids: CATSRDGQGVPNIQYF. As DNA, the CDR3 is TGTGCCACCAGCAGAGATGGACAGGGGGTACCAAACATTCAGTACTTC.

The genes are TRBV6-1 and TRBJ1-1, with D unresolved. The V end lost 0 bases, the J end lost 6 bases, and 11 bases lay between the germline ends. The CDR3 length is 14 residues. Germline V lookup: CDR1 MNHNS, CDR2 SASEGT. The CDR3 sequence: CASSEAPGFSEAFF. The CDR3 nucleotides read TGTGCCAGCAGTGAAGCGCCCGGGTTCTCTGAAGCTTTCTTT.

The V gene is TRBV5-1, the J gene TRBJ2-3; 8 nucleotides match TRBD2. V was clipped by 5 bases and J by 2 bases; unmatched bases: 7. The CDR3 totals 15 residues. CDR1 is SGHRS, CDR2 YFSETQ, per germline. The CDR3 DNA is TGCGCCAGCAGAAGAGCGGGGGACCCCACAGATACGCAGTATTTT. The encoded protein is CASRRAGDPTDTQYF.

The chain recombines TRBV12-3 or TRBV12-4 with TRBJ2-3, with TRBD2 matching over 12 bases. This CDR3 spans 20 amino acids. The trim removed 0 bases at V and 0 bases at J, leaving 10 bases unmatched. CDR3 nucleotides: TGTGCCAGCAGTTTAGCGCGGTCTAGCGGGGGGGCAACTAGCACAGATACGCAGTATTTT. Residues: CASSLARSSGGATSTDTQYF.

The CDR3 reads CASSPRSSSASTQYF. CDR3 in DNA: TGTGCCAGCAGCCCAAGATCTAGCTCAGCCAGTACGCAGTATTTT. The chain joins TRBV3-1 to TRBJ2-3, with TRBD2 as a possible D gene (5 bases). The V gene's germline CDR1 is LGHDT and CDR2 YNNKEL (reference sequence). The CDR3 is 15 amino acids. Between the trimmed V and J ends, which lost 4 bases and 8 bases, there was a span of 19 bases.

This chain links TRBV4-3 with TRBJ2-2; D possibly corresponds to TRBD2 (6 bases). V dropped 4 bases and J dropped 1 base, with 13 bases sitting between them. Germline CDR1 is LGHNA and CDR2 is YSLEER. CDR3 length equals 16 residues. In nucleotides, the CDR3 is TGCGCCAGCAGCCCATTTGGCGGGAAGAACACCGGGGAGCTGTTTTTT. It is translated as CASSPFGGKNTGELFF.

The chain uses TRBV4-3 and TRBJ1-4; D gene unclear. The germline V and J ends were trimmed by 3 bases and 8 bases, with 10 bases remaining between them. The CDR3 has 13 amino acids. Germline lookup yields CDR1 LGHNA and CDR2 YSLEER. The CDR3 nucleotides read TGCGCCAGCAGCCAGTACAAGGGAGAAAAACTGTTTTTT. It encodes CASSQYKGEKLFF.

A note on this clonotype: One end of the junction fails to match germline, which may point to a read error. CDR3 DNA: TGTACCAGCAGCGCGGGACAGGAAGCCTACGAGCAGTACTTC. It yields the protein CTSSAGQEAYEQYF. This chain joins TRBV5-5 and TRBJ2-7, with 8 positions matching TRBD1. This CDR3 has 14 residues. Germline lookup yields CDR1 SGHKS and CDR2 YYEKEE (reference sequence).

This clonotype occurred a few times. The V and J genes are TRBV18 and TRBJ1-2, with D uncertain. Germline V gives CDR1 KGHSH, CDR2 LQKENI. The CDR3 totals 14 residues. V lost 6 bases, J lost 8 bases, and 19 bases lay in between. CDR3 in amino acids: CASSRSAASDGYTF. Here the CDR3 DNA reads TGTGCCAGCTCCCGTTCTGCGGCCTCAGACGGCTACACCTTC.

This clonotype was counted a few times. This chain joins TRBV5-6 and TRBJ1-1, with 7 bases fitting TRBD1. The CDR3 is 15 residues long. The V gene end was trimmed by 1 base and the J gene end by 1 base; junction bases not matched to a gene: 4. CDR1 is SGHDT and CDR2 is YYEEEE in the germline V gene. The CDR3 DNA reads TGTGCCAGCAGCTTGTTGGACAGGAGGAACACTGAAGCTTTCTTT. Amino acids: CASSLLDRRNTEAFF.

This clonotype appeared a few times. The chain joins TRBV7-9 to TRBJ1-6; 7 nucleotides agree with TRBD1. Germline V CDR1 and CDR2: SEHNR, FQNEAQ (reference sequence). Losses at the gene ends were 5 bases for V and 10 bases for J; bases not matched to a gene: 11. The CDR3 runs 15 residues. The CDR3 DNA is TGTGCCAGCAGCCCCCCAGGAGGGGGCAACTCACCCCTCCACTTT. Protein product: CASSPPGGGNSPLHF.

The CDR3: CASNGRDSGGFFGYTF. The DNA for the CDR3 is TGTGCCAGCAATGGAAGGGACAGCGGGGGATTTTTTGGCTACACCTTC. This chain connects TRBV6-2 or TRBV6-3 to TRBJ1-2; 7 bases align to TRBD1. The ends lost 7 bases at V and 7 bases at J; junction bases unmatched: 18. Germline CDR1 and CDR2: MNHEY and SVGEGT. This CDR3 is built from 16 residues.

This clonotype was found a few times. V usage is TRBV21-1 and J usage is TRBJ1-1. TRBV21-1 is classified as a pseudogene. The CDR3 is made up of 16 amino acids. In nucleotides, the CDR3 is TGTGCCAGCACTAAAACGGACCCTTACGAGGACACTGAAGCTTTCTTT. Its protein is CASTKTDPYEDTEAFF.

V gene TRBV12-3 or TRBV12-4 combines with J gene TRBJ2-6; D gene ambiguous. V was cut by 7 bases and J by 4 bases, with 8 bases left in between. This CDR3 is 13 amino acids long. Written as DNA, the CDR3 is TGTGCCAGCACCCTTGGGGGGGCCAACGTCCTGACTTTC. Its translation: CASTLGGANVLTF.

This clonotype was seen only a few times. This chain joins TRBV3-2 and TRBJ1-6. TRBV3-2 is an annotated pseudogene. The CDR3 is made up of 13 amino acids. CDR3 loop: CASSQAGLSPLHF. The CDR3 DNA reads TGTGCCAGCAGCCAAGCTGGGCTTTCACCCCTCCACTTT.

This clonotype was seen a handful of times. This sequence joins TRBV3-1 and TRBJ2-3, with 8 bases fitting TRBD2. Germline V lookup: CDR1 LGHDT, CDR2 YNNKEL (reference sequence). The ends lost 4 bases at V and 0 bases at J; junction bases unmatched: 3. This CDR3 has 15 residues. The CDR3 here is CASSPLADSTDTQYF. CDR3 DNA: TGTGCCAGCAGCCCACTAGCGGATAGCACAGATACGCAGTATTTT.

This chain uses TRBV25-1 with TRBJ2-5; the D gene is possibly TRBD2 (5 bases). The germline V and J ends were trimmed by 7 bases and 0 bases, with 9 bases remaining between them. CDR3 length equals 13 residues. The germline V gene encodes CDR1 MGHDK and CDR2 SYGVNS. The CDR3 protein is CASKETNQETQYF. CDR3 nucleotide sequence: TGTGCCAGCAAGGAGACTAACCAAGAGACCCAGTACTTC.

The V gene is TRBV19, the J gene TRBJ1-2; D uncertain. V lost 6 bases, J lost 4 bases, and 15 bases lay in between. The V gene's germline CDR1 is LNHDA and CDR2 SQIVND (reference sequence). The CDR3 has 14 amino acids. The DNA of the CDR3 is TGTGCCAGTAGAATAAGTGAAGGCGTCTATGGCTACACCTTC. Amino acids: CASRISEGVYGYTF. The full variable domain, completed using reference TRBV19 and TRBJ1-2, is DGGITQSPKYLFRKEGQNVTLSCEQNLNHDAMYWYRQDPGQGLRLIYYSQIVNDFQKGDIAEGYSVSREKKESFPLTVTSAQKNPTAFYLCASRISEGVYGYTFGSGTRLTVV.

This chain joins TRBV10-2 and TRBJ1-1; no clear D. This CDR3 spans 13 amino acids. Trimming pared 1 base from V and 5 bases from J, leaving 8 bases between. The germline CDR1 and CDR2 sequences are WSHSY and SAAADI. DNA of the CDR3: TGCGCCAGCAGTGAGTTATGGGGAACTGAAGCTTTCTTT. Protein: CASSELWGTEAFF.

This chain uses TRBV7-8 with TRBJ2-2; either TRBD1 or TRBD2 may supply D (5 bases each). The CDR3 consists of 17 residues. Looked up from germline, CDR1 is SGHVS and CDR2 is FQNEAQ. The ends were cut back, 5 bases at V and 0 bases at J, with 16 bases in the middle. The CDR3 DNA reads TGTGCCAGCAGCCAGGGACGGCCCATCGCGAACACCGGGGAGCTGTTTTTT. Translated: CASSQGRPIANTGELFF.

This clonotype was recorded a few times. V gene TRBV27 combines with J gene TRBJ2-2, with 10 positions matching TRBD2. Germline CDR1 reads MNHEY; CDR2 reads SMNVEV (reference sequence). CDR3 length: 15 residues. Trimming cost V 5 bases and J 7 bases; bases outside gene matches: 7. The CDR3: CASSLAGDTGGELFF. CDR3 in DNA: TGTGCCAGCAGTCTAGCGGGAGACACCGGCGGGGAGCTGTTTTTT.